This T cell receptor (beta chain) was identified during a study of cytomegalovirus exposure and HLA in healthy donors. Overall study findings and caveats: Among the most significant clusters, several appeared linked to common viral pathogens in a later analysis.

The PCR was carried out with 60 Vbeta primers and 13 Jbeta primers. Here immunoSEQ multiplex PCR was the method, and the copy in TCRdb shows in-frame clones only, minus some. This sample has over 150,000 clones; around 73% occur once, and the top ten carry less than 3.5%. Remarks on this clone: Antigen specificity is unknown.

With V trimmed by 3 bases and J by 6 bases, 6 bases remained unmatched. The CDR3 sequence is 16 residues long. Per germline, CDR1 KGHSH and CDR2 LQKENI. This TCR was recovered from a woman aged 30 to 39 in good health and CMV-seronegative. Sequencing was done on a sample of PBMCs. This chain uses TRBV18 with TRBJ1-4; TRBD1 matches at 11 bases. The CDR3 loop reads CASSPNRGQGDEKLFF. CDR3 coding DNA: TGTGCCAGCTCACCTAATCGGGGACAGGGGGATGAAAAACTGTTTTTT. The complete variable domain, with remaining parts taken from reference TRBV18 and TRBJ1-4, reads NAGVMQNPRHLVRRRGQEARLRCSPMKGHSHVYWYRQLPEEGLKFMVYLQKENIIDESGMPKERFSAEFPKEGPSILRIQQVVRGDSAAYFCASSPNRGQGDEKLFFGSGTQLSVL.